This TCR beta chain was captured in a study of cytomegalovirus exposure and HLA in healthy donors. The germline V gene has CDR1 SEHNR and CDR2 FQNEAQ (reference sequence). CDR3 size: 12 residues. The V gene lost 3 bases and the J gene lost 5 bases, with 7 bases spanning the gap. The PCR employed 60 Vbeta primers together with 13 Jbeta primers. Assay: immunoSEQ multiplex PCR; the TCRdb copy retains only in-frame clones and omits some. Of about 160,000 clones in the sample, 78% are singletons; the top ten hold around 3.1%. The receptor's source is a woman in her thirties or forties in good health and CMV-seronegative. The rearrangement links TRBV7-9 to TRBJ1-2; no clear D gene. The sequenced sample consisted of PBMCs. As DNA, the CDR3 is TGTGCCAGCAGCTTGCAGGAATATGGCTACACCTTC. This encodes CASSLQEYGYTF. The whole variable domain, filled in from reference TRBV7-9 and TRBJ1-2, reads DTGVSQNPRHKITKRGQNVTFRCDPISEHNRLYWYRQTLGQGPEFLTYFQNEAQLEKSRLLSDRFSAERPKGSFSTLEIQRTEQGDSAMYLCASSLQEYGYTFGSGTRLTVV.